These T cell receptor beta chains were read from a single sample in a study of blood T cell repertoires in COVID-19. Sequencing was performed with immunoSEQ multiplex PCR; in TCRdb, only in-frame clones are kept and a portion is missing. The sample records hundreds of thousands of clones, 80% to 90% being singletons. Input material: PBMCs or T cells enriched from blood (not recorded which). These receptors all stem from a woman aged 40 to 50 with acute COVID-19. CDR3s include the opening cysteine and the closing phenylalanine or tryptophan. Fields, in order: D gene, J gene, V gene, clone size, CDR3 protein, CDR3 DNA. A D gene is named only where the DNA matches it firmly. Expanded clones get a size class; other rows say once, few or many, or leave the size out.

d_gene: TRBD1
j_gene: TRBJ2-7
v_gene: TRBV28
abundance: -
CDR3aa: CASRSTGGAGYEQYF
CDR3nt: TGTGCCAGCAGATCTACAGGGGGCGCGGGCTACGAGCAGTACTTC

d_gene: -
j_gene: TRBJ1-6
v_gene: TRBV7-9
abundance: -
CDR3aa: CASSPVPNSPLHF
CDR3nt: TGTGCCAGCAGCCCGGTACCCAACTCACCCCTCCACTTT

d_gene: -
j_gene: TRBJ2-2
v_gene: TRBV7-2
abundance: -
CDR3aa: CASSFPSPGEGPNTGELFF
CDR3nt: TGTGCCAGCAGCTTCCCCAGCCCGGGAGAGGGGCCGAACACCGGGGAGCTGTTTTTT

d_gene: TRBD2
j_gene: TRBJ2-3
v_gene: TRBV30
abundance: -
CDR3aa: CAWRFAGGRDTQYF
CDR3nt: TGTGCCTGGAGGTTTGCGGGAGGGAGAGATACGCAGTATTTT

d_gene: -
j_gene: TRBJ2-7
v_gene: TRBV28
abundance: -
CDR3aa: CATQGVYEQYF
CDR3nt: TGTGCCACCCAAGGGGTATACGAGCAGTACTTC

d_gene: -
j_gene: TRBJ1-1
v_gene: TRBV5-8
abundance: -
CDR3aa: CASSLVGGAGTNTDAFF
CDR3nt: TGTGCCAGCAGCTTGGTGGGGGGGGCAGGGACGAACACTGATGCTTTCTTT

d_gene: TRBD1
j_gene: TRBJ1-6
v_gene: TRBV5-1
abundance: -
CDR3aa: CASSFTQGGSPLHF
CDR3nt: TGCGCCAGCAGCTTCACCCAGGGGGGATCACCCCTCCACTTT

d_gene: TRBD2
j_gene: TRBJ2-1
v_gene: TRBV6-1
abundance: -
CDR3aa: CASSELAGGRYNEQFF
CDR3nt: TGTGCCAGCAGTGAACTAGCGGGAGGACGCTACAATGAGCAGTTCTTC

d_gene: -
j_gene: TRBJ1-2
v_gene: TRBV18
abundance: -
CDR3aa: CASSPGPGINYGYTF
CDR3nt: TGTGCCAGCTCACCGGGGCCTGGTATCAACTATGGCTACACCTTC

d_gene: -
j_gene: TRBJ1-3
v_gene: TRBV3-1/TRBV3-2
abundance: -
CDR3aa: CASSQVVSSGNTIYF
CDR3nt: TGTGCCAGCAGCCAAGTAGTGAGCTCTGGAAACACCATATATTTT

d_gene: TRBD2
j_gene: TRBJ2-7
v_gene: TRBV11-2
abundance: -
CDR3aa: CASSPGGSRTYEQYF
CDR3nt: TGTGCCAGCAGCCCCGGGGGGTCGAGGACCTACGAGCAGTACTTC

d_gene: -
j_gene: TRBJ2-7
v_gene: TRBV4-1
abundance: -
CDR3aa: CASSSFFDNEQYF
CDR3nt: TGCGCCAGTTCCTCTTTTTTTGACAACGAGCAGTACTTC

d_gene: TRBD1
j_gene: TRBJ1-1
v_gene: TRBV29-1
abundance: -
CDR3aa: CSGTGTGLWNTEAFF
CDR3nt: TGCAGCGGCACCGGGACAGGGCTCTGGAACACTGAAGCTTTCTTT

d_gene: TRBD2
j_gene: TRBJ2-1
v_gene: TRBV4-2
abundance: -
CDR3aa: CASSQGLAGVFF
CDR3nt: TGTGCCAGCAGCCAAGGGCTAGCGGGAGTGTTCTTC

d_gene: -
j_gene: TRBJ1-5
v_gene: TRBV4-3
abundance: -
CDR3aa: CASSQDWESNQPQHF
CDR3nt: TGCGCCAGCAGCCAAGATTGGGAGAGCAATCAGCCCCAGCATTTT

d_gene: -
j_gene: TRBJ1-3
v_gene: TRBV21-1
abundance: -
CDR3aa: CASSKASVSGNTIYF
CDR3nt: TGTGCCAGCAGCAAAGCGTCCGTCTCTGGAAACACCATATATTTT

d_gene: -
j_gene: TRBJ2-7
v_gene: TRBV21-1
abundance: few
CDR3aa: CASSKEQGPGEQYF
CDR3nt: TGTGCCAGCAGCAAAGAACAGGGGCCGGGGGAGCAGTACTTC

d_gene: TRBD2
j_gene: TRBJ2-3
v_gene: TRBV5-1
abundance: -
CDR3aa: CASSGTSGTFTDTQYF
CDR3nt: TGCGCCAGCAGCGGGACTAGCGGGACTTTCACAGATACGCAGTATTTT

d_gene: TRBD1
j_gene: TRBJ1-3
v_gene: TRBV6-6
abundance: -
CDR3aa: CASSNRGGNTIYF
CDR3nt: TGTGCCAGTAGTAACAGGGGAGGAAACACCATATATTTT

d_gene: -
j_gene: TRBJ1-5
v_gene: TRBV5-5
abundance: -
CDR3aa: CASSLEPVSNQPQHF
CDR3nt: TGTGCCAGCAGCTTGGAGCCGGTTAGCAATCAGCCCCAGCATTTT

d_gene: -
j_gene: TRBJ1-5
v_gene: TRBV10-3
abundance: -
CDR3aa: CATNREAAYGNQPQHF
CDR3nt: TGTGCCACTAACAGGGAAGCGGCGTACGGCAATCAGCCCCAGCATTTT

d_gene: TRBD2
j_gene: TRBJ2-1
v_gene: TRBV18
abundance: -
CDR3aa: CASSPRTSLGGFVNEQFF
CDR3nt: TGTGCCAGCTCACCACGCACGTCCCTCGGGGGGTTCGTCAATGAGCAGTTCTTC

d_gene: TRBD2
j_gene: TRBJ2-3
v_gene: TRBV19
abundance: -
CDR3aa: CASSSGLAGTDTQYF
CDR3nt: TGTGCCAGTAGCTCGGGACTAGCGGGCACAGATACGCAGTATTTT

d_gene: -
j_gene: TRBJ1-5
v_gene: TRBV5-1
abundance: -
CDR3aa: CASSLGTGFNQPQHF
CDR3nt: TGCGCCAGCAGCTTGGGCACAGGGTTCAATCAGCCCCAGCATTTT

d_gene: -
j_gene: TRBJ1-1
v_gene: TRBV10-2
abundance: -
CDR3aa: CASTSFWGLRGTEAFF
CDR3nt: TGCGCCAGCACCTCCTTTTGGGGACTACGGGGCACTGAAGCTTTCTTT

d_gene: -
j_gene: TRBJ1-2
v_gene: TRBV14
abundance: -
CDR3aa: CASSRGQRYGYTF
CDR3nt: TGTGCCAGCAGCCGAGGACAGCGCTATGGCTACACCTTC

d_gene: TRBD2
j_gene: TRBJ2-5
v_gene: TRBV18
abundance: -
CDR3aa: CASSPLPGLAQETQYF
CDR3nt: TGTGCCAGCTCACCTCTTCCGGGACTAGCACAAGAGACCCAGTACTTC

d_gene: -
j_gene: TRBJ1-2
v_gene: TRBV28
abundance: -
CDR3aa: CASSPRLRREGGYTF
CDR3nt: TGTGCCAGCAGTCCGCGCCTGAGACGGGAGGGTGGCTACACCTTC

d_gene: TRBD2
j_gene: TRBJ2-3
v_gene: TRBV19
abundance: -
CDR3aa: CASSIGGGTTDTQYF
CDR3nt: TGTGCCAGTAGTATCGGCGGGGGGACCACAGATACGCAGTATTTT

d_gene: TRBD2
j_gene: TRBJ2-3
v_gene: TRBV9
abundance: -
CDR3aa: CASSTPSGRITDTQYF
CDR3nt: TGTGCCAGCAGCACCCCTAGCGGGCGGATCACAGATACGCAGTATTTT

d_gene: TRBD1
j_gene: TRBJ2-7
v_gene: TRBV25-1
abundance: -
CDR3aa: CASSGQGSYEQYF
CDR3nt: TGTGCCAGCAGCGGACAGGGAAGCTACGAGCAGTACTTC

d_gene: TRBD1
j_gene: TRBJ1-2
v_gene: TRBV11-2
abundance: -
CDR3aa: CASSISGGFGYTF
CDR3nt: TGTGCCAGCAGCATCTCAGGGGGTTTTGGCTACACCTTC

d_gene: -
j_gene: TRBJ1-4
v_gene: TRBV4-3
abundance: -
CDR3aa: CASSQGWRDGEKLFF
CDR3nt: TGCGCCAGCAGCCAAGGATGGAGGGACGGTGAAAAACTGTTTTTT

d_gene: -
j_gene: TRBJ1-1
v_gene: TRBV12-3/TRBV12-4
abundance: -
CDR3aa: CASRSGAAGKAFF
CDR3nt: TGTGCCAGCAGATCTGGCGCGGCAGGGAAAGCTTTCTTT

d_gene: -
j_gene: TRBJ2-1
v_gene: TRBV5-1
abundance: -
CDR3aa: CASGFGLPVAYNEQFF
CDR3nt: TGCGCCAGCGGATTCGGACTTCCGGTTGCCTACAATGAGCAGTTCTTC

d_gene: TRBD2
j_gene: TRBJ2-2
v_gene: TRBV11-2
abundance: -
CDR3aa: CASRQSGSTGELFF
CDR3nt: TGTGCCAGCAGACAAAGCGGGAGTACCGGGGAGCTGTTTTTT

d_gene: -
j_gene: TRBJ1-1
v_gene: TRBV29-1
abundance: -
CDR3aa: CSVDGQSVNTEAFF
CDR3nt: TGCAGCGTTGATGGGCAGTCCGTGAACACTGAAGCTTTCTTT

d_gene: TRBD2
j_gene: TRBJ2-7
v_gene: TRBV29-1
abundance: -
CDR3aa: CSVETKRSGETYEQYF
CDR3nt: TGCAGCGTTGAAACTAAACGTAGCGGGGAGACCTACGAGCAGTACTTC

d_gene: TRBD1
j_gene: TRBJ1-2
v_gene: TRBV7-3
abundance: -
CDR3aa: CASSSGQGAGYGYTF
CDR3nt: TGTGCCAGCAGCTCCGGACAGGGGGCCGGCTATGGCTACACCTTC

d_gene: TRBD1
j_gene: TRBJ2-1
v_gene: TRBV5-6
abundance: -
CDR3aa: CASSFNRGVLASYNEQFF
CDR3nt: TGTGCCAGCAGCTTCAACAGGGGAGTCCTTGCTTCCTACAATGAGCAGTTCTTC

d_gene: TRBD1
j_gene: TRBJ2-4
v_gene: TRBV6-5
abundance: once
CDR3aa: CASSYSQGAQSIQYF
CDR3nt: TGTGCCAGCAGTTACTCGCAGGGGGCGCAATCCATTCAGTACTTC

d_gene: -
j_gene: TRBJ1-1
v_gene: TRBV2
abundance: -
CDR3aa: CASWGGGTEAFF
CDR3nt: TGTGCCAGCTGGGGAGGGGGCACTGAAGCTTTCTTT

d_gene: TRBD2
j_gene: TRBJ2-7
v_gene: TRBV5-6
abundance: -
CDR3aa: CASSPGRAGFEQYF
CDR3nt: TGTGCCAGCAGCCCAGGGAGAGCGGGATTTGAGCAGTACTTC

d_gene: TRBD2
j_gene: TRBJ2-1
v_gene: TRBV7-2
abundance: -
CDR3aa: CASSASSGNSYNEQFF
CDR3nt: TGTGCCAGCAGCGCCTCTAGCGGTAATTCCTACAATGAGCAGTTCTTC

d_gene: -
j_gene: TRBJ2-5
v_gene: TRBV5-6
abundance: -
CDR3aa: CASSLSPGVQYF
CDR3nt: TGTGCCAGCAGCTTGAGTCCCGGGGTCCAGTACTTC

d_gene: -
j_gene: TRBJ1-5
v_gene: TRBV6-5
abundance: -
CDR3aa: CASSSDRNSNQPQHF
CDR3nt: TGTGCCAGCAGCTCCGACAGGAACAGCAATCAGCCCCAGCATTTT

d_gene: -
j_gene: TRBJ1-2
v_gene: TRBV2
abundance: -
CDR3aa: CASSESANRIYGYTF
CDR3nt: TGTGCCAGCAGTGAATCAGCGAACCGCATCTATGGCTACACCTTC

d_gene: -
j_gene: TRBJ2-2
v_gene: TRBV7-3
abundance: -
CDR3aa: CASSLGPHTGELFF
CDR3nt: TGTGCCAGCAGCTTAGGCCCCCACACCGGGGAGCTGTTTTTT

d_gene: TRBD1
j_gene: TRBJ2-7
v_gene: TRBV10-3
abundance: once
CDR3aa: CAISLTGDEQYF
CDR3nt: TGTGCCATCAGTCTCACAGGGGACGAGCAGTACTTC

d_gene: TRBD1
j_gene: TRBJ1-2
v_gene: TRBV2
abundance: -
CDR3aa: CASSGEGAGYGYTF
CDR3nt: TGTGCCAGCAGTGGTGAGGGGGCGGGCTATGGCTACACCTTC

d_gene: TRBD1
j_gene: TRBJ2-2
v_gene: TRBV2
abundance: -
CDR3aa: CASSESWDSLTGELFF
CDR3nt: TGTGCCAGCAGTGAATCGTGGGACAGCCTCACCGGGGAGCTGTTTTTT

d_gene: -
j_gene: TRBJ1-1
v_gene: TRBV6-5
abundance: few
CDR3aa: CASSYTQTGNTEAFF
CDR3nt: TGTGCCAGCAGTTACACACAGACAGGGAACACTGAAGCTTTCTTT

d_gene: TRBD2
j_gene: TRBJ2-7
v_gene: TRBV13
abundance: -
CDR3aa: CASSLALAGRGEQYF
CDR3nt: TGTGCCAGCAGCTTAGCGCTAGCGGGTCGGGGCGAGCAGTACTTC